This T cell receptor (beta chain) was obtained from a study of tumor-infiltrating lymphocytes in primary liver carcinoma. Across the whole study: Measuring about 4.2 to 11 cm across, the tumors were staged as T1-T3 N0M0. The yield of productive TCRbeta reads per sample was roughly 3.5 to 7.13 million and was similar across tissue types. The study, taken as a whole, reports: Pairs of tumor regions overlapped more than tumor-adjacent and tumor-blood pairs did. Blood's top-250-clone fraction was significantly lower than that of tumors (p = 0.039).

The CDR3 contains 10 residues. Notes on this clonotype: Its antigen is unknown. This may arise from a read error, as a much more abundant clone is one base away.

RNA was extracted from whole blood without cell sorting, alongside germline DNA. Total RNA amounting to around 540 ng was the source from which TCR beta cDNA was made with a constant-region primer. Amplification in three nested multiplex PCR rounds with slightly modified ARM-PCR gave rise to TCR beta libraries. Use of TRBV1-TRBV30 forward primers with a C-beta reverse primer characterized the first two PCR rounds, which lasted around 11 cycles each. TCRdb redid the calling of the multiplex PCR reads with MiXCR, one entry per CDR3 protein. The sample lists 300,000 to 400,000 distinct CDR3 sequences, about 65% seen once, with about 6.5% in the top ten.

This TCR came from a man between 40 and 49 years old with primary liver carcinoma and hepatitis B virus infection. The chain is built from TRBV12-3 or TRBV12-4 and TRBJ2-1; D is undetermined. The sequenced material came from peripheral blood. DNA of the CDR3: TGTGCCAGCAGTTTGCATGAGCAGTTATTC. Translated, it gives CASSLHEQLF.